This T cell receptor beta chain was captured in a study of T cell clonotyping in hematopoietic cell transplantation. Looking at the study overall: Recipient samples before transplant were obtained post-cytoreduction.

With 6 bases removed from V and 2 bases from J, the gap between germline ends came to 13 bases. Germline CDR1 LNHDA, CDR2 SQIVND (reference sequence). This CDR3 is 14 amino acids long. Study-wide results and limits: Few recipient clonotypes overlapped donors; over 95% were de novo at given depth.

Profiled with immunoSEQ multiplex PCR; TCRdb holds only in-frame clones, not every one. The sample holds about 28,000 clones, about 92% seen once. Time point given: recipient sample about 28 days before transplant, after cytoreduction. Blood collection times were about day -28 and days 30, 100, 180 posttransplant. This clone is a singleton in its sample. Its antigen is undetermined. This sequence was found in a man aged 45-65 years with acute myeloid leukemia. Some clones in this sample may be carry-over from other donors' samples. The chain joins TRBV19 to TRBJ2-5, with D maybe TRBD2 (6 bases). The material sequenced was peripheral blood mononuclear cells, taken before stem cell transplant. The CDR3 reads CASSIPGLQETQYF. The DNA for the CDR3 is TGTGCCAGTAGCATCCCGGGACTTCAAGAGACCCAGTACTTC.